The T cell receptor (beta chain) described here comes from a study of T-cell memory formation after mild COVID-19. Concerning this clonotype: Antigen unknown.

UMIs and sample barcodes were carried by the TCR alpha and TCR beta cDNA libraries that 5'RACE produced using constant-segment primers. TCRdb re-called the 5' RACE reads with MiXCR, one entry per CDR3 protein. The sample has over 300,000 distinct CDR3 sequences; 20% to 25% are singletons. The CDR3 sequence is 15 residues long. CDR1 SEHNR and CDR2 FQNEAQ come from the germline V gene (reference sequence). With 1 base removed from V and 3 bases from J, the gap between germline ends came to 11 bases. Points from the study as a whole: Contracting clones, day 15 to 85, had balanced CD4/CD8, and later expanders favored CD4+.

The TCR originated in a man aged 18 to 30 who had mild COVID-19 (a few samples of this study predate the infection). Cell type and time point are not known. This rearrangement joins TRBV7-9 to TRBJ2-3; D may be TRBD1 or TRBD2 (5 bases each). Sequencing used PBMCs or a T cell subset sorted from them (not recorded which). The CDR3 region has the DNA TGTGCCAGCAGCTTAGTCGTGGGGGAGACAGATACGCAGTATTTT. It yields the protein CASSLVVGETDTQYF.